This T cell receptor (beta chain) appears in the sequencing data of a study of CD8+CD57+ T cells in acquired aplastic anemia. Study findings and constraints: Around 27 CD8+ CDR3 sequences occurred in both the patients and the controls.

Genomic DNA constituted the template upon which TCR beta VDJ and CDR3 profiling was performed. Each CDR3 protein gets one entry after TCRdb re-called the reads with MiXCR. The sample comprises 150,000 to 200,000 distinct CDR3 sequences, about half of which are singletons, and around 2.7% rests with the top ten. The germline CDR1 and CDR2 sequences are SGHNT and YYREEE (reference sequence). The CDR3 runs 14 residues. V gave up 0 bases and J gave up 1 base, with 7 bases separating them. This clonotype was seen repeatedly, ten times or more. Its antigen is currently unknown. What was sequenced was sorted CD4+, CD8+, or CD8+CD57+ T cells (not recorded which) from PBMCs. The chain combines TRBV5-4 with TRBJ1-1; D remains ambiguous. The receptor was derived from a human donor in good health. As DNA, the CDR3 is TGTGCCAGCAGCTTGGCATATAGGAACACTGAAGCTTTCTTT. This encodes CASSLAYRNTEAFF. Complete variable domain (other parts from reference TRBV5-4 and TRBJ1-1): ETGVTQSPTHLIKTRGQQVTLRCSSQSGHNTVSWYQQALGQGPQFIFQYYREEENGRGNFPPRFSGLQFPNYSSELNVNALELDDSALYLCASSLAYRNTEAFFGQGTRLTVV.